This T cell receptor (beta chain) was obtained from a study of human T cells and chemical hapten exposure. This clonotype was observed many times. TCRdb reprocessed the RACE reads via MiXCR and lists one record per CDR3 protein. The sample includes under 450,000 distinct CDR3 sequences, roughly 4.8% of them seen just once. The CDR3 has 14 amino acids. V was shortened by 7 bases and J by 3 bases, with 12 bases between the two germline ends. This sample's time point: patch test 1, 2 weeks after DPC sensitization. Treatment in this sample: therapeutic diphenylcyclopropenone sensitization with weekly scalp DPC.

The sequence derives from a woman between 50 and 59 years old with alopecia areata. Some clones in this sample may be carry-over from other donors' samples. This chain uses TRBV12-3 or TRBV12-4 with TRBJ2-2, with no clear D. This specimen was whole blood, taken in connection with sensitization to the hapten diphenylcyclopropenone (DPC). CDR3 DNA sequence: TGTGCCAGCACCCCCAACCTGGACACCGGGGAGCTGTTTTTT. This codes for CASTPNLDTGELFF.